The 3 T cell receptor beta chains below were found in one sample sequenced in a study of a mutant IDH1 vaccine in newly diagnosed glioma. Indicated time point: week 23, last vaccination. Doses consisted of 300 ug of mutant IDH1 20-mer peptide each, paired with topical imiquimod. The protocol was immunoSEQ multiplex PCR, while the TCRdb copy is restricted to in-frame clones and leaves out a portion. The table shows around 85,000 clones, with 70% to 90% occurring only once. Their antigen targets remain unknown. The source was PBMCs, collected from a glioma patient whose treatment included an IDH1 peptide vaccine. The receptors originated from a young man with glioma. Some clones in this sample may be carry-over from other donors' samples.

The gene calls are TRBV9 and TRBJ2-6; no definite D call. CDR1 SGDLS and CDR2 YYNGEE come from the germline V gene. V lost 7 bases and J lost 1, with 12 bases in between. This CDR3 contains 15 residues. In DNA, the CDR3 is TGTGCCAGCGACGGGCCAACGTCTGGGGCCAACGTCCTGACTTTC. Amino acid sequence: CASDGPTSGANVLTF. Full variable domain (remainder filled in from reference TRBV9 and TRBJ2-6): DSGVTQTPKHLITATGQRVTLRCSPRSGDLSVYWYQQSLDQGLQFLIQYYNGEERAKGNILERFSAQQFPDLHSELNLSSLELGDSALYFCASDGPTSGANVLTFGAGSRLTVL.

The CDR3 reads CASSDNYNYGYTF. DNA for the CDR3: TGTGCCAGCAGTGATAATTATAACTATGGCTACACCTTC. The chain employs TRBV6-1 and TRBJ1-2, with D unclear. CDR3 length: 13 residues. Trimming removed 3 bases from V and 1 base from J, with 6 bases in between. Germline assignment: CDR1 MNHNS and CDR2 SASEGT.

The chain couples TRBV19 to TRBJ1-5, with 10 bases that match TRBD1. The CDR3 has 14 residues. Germline V CDR1 and CDR2: LNHDA, SQIVND (reference sequence). The ends lost 6 bases at V and 5 bases at J; junction bases unmatched: 4. CDR3 region: CASRPGQGDQPQHF. In nucleotides, the CDR3 is TGTGCCAGTAGGCCCGGACAGGGGGATCAGCCCCAGCATTTT.